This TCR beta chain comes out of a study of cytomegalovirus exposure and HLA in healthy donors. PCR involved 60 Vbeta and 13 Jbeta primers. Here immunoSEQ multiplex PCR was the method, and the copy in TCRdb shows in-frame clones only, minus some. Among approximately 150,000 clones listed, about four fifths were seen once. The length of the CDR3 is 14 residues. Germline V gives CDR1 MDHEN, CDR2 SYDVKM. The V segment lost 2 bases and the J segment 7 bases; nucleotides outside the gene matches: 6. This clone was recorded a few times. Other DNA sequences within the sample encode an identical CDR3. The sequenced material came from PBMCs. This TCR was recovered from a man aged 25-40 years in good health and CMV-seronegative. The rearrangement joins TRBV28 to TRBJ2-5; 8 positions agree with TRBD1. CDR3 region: CASSLRRQGWTQYF. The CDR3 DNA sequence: TGTGCCAGCAGTTTAAGGAGACAGGGGTGGACCCAGTACTTC.